This TCR beta chain was observed in a study of T cells after yellow fever vaccination. TCRdb reanalysed the 5' RACE reads using MiXCR and keeps one entry per CDR3 protein. The table includes about 130,000 distinct CDR3 sequences, 6.6% detected once. The CDR3 loop spans 15 amino acids. V was clipped by 0 bases and J by 11 bases; unmatched bases: 11. In germline, CDR1 is KGHSH, CDR2 LQKENI. Note on this clonotype: This clone may be a read error of a much larger clone one base away.

This sample comprised CD4+ T cells sorted from PBMCs, obtained 10 days after the yellow fever booster vaccination. The clonotype comes from a man between 25 and 39 years old who received the YFV17D yellow fever vaccine. The chain has TRBV18 and TRBJ2-7, with TRBD1 identical over 9 bases. The CDR3 reads CASSPPGTGMREKYF. CDR3 in DNA: TGTGCCAGCTCACCACCCGGGACAGGGATGAGAGAGAAGTACTTC.